One and the same sample provided the 21 T cell receptor beta chains below, sequenced in a study of shared clonotypes between healthy human individuals. It was CD45RO-negative cells, positively selected for CCR7, that made up naive CD8 cells, with terminally differentiated effector memory CD45RA+ cells excluded. Clones were sequenced by immunoSEQ multiplex PCR, and TCRdb holds only the in-frame ones, with some missing. The data show about 2,100,000 clones, with 90% to 95% seen just once and 1.5% to 2% held by the top ten. Sample: naive CD8+ T cells from PBMCs. The receptors were sampled from a young man in good health. Some clones in this sample may be carry-over from other donors' samples.

This chain links TRBV7-9 with TRBJ1-3; no reliable D call. The CDR3 runs to 15 residues. Trimming took 3 bases from V and 0 from J, leaving 9 bases between them. The germline CDR1 and CDR2 sequences are SEHNR and FQNEAQ (reference sequence). The CDR3 nucleotides read TGTGCCAGCAGCTTCTGGAAAGACTCTGGAAACACCATATATTTT. This encodes CASSFWKDSGNTIYF.

This chain links TRBV27 with TRBJ2-3, with D unclear. V was cut by 5 bases and J by 2 bases, with 11 bases left in between. Looked up from germline, CDR1 is MNHEY and CDR2 is SMNVEV (reference sequence). This CDR3 region has 14 residues. The CDR3 here is CASSIRVNTDTQYF. CDR3 in DNA: TGTGCCAGCAGTATTCGGGTGAACACAGATACGCAGTATTTT.

The rearrangement joins TRBV5-1 to TRBJ2-2, with 15 nucleotides matching TRBD2. Germline V CDR1 and CDR2: SGHRS, YFSETQ. The CDR3 is made up of 17 amino acids. V dropped 4 bases and J dropped 7; count of bases not matched to a gene: 8. The CDR3: CASSPGLAGGAGGELFF. DNA of the CDR3: TGCGCCAGCAGCCCGGGACTAGCGGGAGGCGCGGGCGGGGAGCTGTTTTTT.

The J gene is TRBJ2-7, the V gene TRBV19; D not certain. This CDR3 has 15 amino acids. Trimming pared 5 bases from V and 6 bases from J, leaving 20 bases between. CDR1 and CDR2 (germline): LNHDA, SQIVND (reference sequence). The CDR3 here is CASSLEMTRPSEQYF. The DNA for the CDR3 is TGTGCCAGTAGTCTCGAGATGACCCGACCCTCCGAGCAGTACTTC.

In regard to this clone: Different DNA sequences within this sample yield the same CDR3. The gene calls are TRBV27 and TRBJ2-7; 9 bases line up with TRBD1. CDR3 size: 14 residues. The germline CDR1 and CDR2 sequences are MNHEY and SMNVEV (reference sequence). Losses at the gene ends were 0 bases for V and 4 bases for J; bases not matched to a gene: 1. In nucleotides, the CDR3 is TGTGCCAGCAGTTTATCGACAGGGGGGTACGAGCAGTACTTC. Encoded protein: CASSLSTGGYEQYF.

The chain joins TRBV6-5 to TRBJ2-6; D is ambiguous. The CDR3 runs to 12 residues. Germline V CDR1 and CDR2: MNHEY, SVGAGI. V was trimmed by 7 bases and J by 3 bases, leaving 4 bases between them. The CDR3 DNA reads as TGTGCCAGCATAGGTGGGGCCAACGTCCTGACTTTC. This encodes CASIGGANVLTF.

In DNA, the CDR3 is TGTGCCAGCAGCTTCCGACAGGGTCAATATCAAGATACGCAGTATTTT. Amino acid sequence: CASSFRQGQYQDTQYF. The gene calls are TRBV11-3 and TRBJ2-3, with TRBD1 matching 7 bases. J was trimmed by 5 bases and V by 3 bases; bases with no gene match: 11. Germline CDR1 SGHNT, CDR2 YENEEA. The CDR3 is made up of 16 amino acids.

The V call is TRBV9, the J call TRBJ2-1, with D perhaps matching TRBD2 (6 bases). The V gene's germline CDR1 is SGDLS and CDR2 YYNGEE. V shed 0 bases and J shed 6 bases, with 22 bases lying between them. This CDR3 is built from 18 residues. CDR3 residues: CASSVEGASGLLFNEQFF. The CDR3 bases are TGTGCCAGCAGCGTAGAGGGTGCCAGCGGGCTCCTATTCAATGAGCAGTTCTTC.

As concerns this clone: Other DNA sequences in the same sample also yield this CDR3. This sequence joins TRBV27 and TRBJ1-5; TRBD1 matches at 7 bases. Trimming removed 3 bases from V and 4 bases from J; junction bases left unmatched: 9. Germline CDR1 MNHEY, CDR2 SMNVEV (reference sequence). CDR3 size: 16 residues. Written as DNA, the CDR3 is TGTGCCAGCAGTTTGTCAGGGGGTGAAGGAAATCAGCCCCAGCATTTT. Its translation is CASSLSGGEGNQPQHF.

V and J are TRBV7-9 and TRBJ2-1; 8 bases are a match to TRBD1. Germline V gene lookup returns CDR1 SEHNR and CDR2 FQNEAQ (reference sequence). Losses at the gene ends were 5 bases for V and 10 bases for J; bases not matched to a gene: 13. There are 15 residues in the CDR3. CDR3 coding DNA: TGTGCCAGCAGCAATTACGGACAGGGAATAGGGGAGCAGTTCTTC. It is translated as CASSNYGQGIGEQFF.

This rearrangement joins TRBV10-3 to TRBJ1-2; D call uncertain. Germline lookup yields CDR1 ENHRY and CDR2 SYGVKD. This CDR3 has 10 residues. The V gene lost 8 bases and the J gene lost 4 bases, with 5 bases spanning the gap. The CDR3 reads CAIGSYGYTF. The DNA of the CDR3 is TGTGCCATCGGCAGCTATGGCTACACCTTC.

This chain uses TRBV4-2 with TRBJ1-5; D is unclear. CDR3 length equals 14 residues. Trimming left V 4 bases short and J 2 bases short, with 9 bases between. Germline-derived CDR1 and CDR2 are LGHNA and YNFKEQ. Here the CDR3 reads CASSRSGGNQPQHF. CDR3 DNA: TGTGCCAGCAGCCGGAGCGGGGGCAATCAGCCCCAGCATTTT.

Note on this clone: This CDR3 is missing its conserved last phenylalanine or tryptophan, likely due to a read error. The DNA is left out, because the CDR3 cannot be placed on it with certainty; the CDR3 is given as TCRdb lists it. V usage is TRBV20-1 and J usage is TRBJ1-2; the table's D gene call, TRBD1, was not cross checked with the DNA. The germline V gene has CDR1 DFQATT and CDR2 SNEGSKA (reference sequence). A total of 8 residues make up the CDR3, ends included. The CDR3 loop reads CSAGTGGL.

The gene calls are TRBV6-4 and TRBJ1-2; 11 nucleotides line up with TRBD1. The CDR3 covers 16 residues. Germline lookup yields CDR1 MRHNA and CDR2 SNTAGT. Trimming took 6 bases from V and 5 from J; bases not matched to a gene: 11. The CDR3 region is CASSTSGTGGIYGYTF. Written as DNA, the CDR3 is TGTGCCAGCAGCACCTCCGGGACAGGGGGGATTTATGGCTACACCTTC.

The chain couples TRBV5-6 to TRBJ2-1, with D perhaps matching TRBD2 (6 bases). CDR1 is SGHDT, CDR2 YYEEEE, per germline. The CDR3 sequence is 16 residues long. V lost 0 bases and J 4 bases, leaving 14 bases between the germline ends. CDR3 in DNA: TGTGCCAGCAGCTTGGTGCCGGGAGCCATTTACAATGAGCAGTTCTTC. It translates to CASSLVPGAIYNEQFF.

The chain carries TRBV2 and TRBJ2-4; no reliable D call. The CDR3 contains 16 residues. Germline V gene data show CDR1 as SNHLY and CDR2 as FYNNEI. The V end was cut by 0 bases, the J end by 5 bases, with 14 bases between. The CDR3 sequence: CASSEAAFKFENIQYF. The DNA of the CDR3 is TGTGCCAGCAGTGAAGCGGCCTTTAAATTCGAAAACATTCAGTACTTC. The variable domain in full, completed from reference TRBV2 and TRBJ2-4, reads EPEVTQTPSHQVTQMGQEVILRCVPISNHLYFYWYRQILGQKVEFLVSFYNNEISEKSEIFDDQFSVERPDGSNFTLKIRSTKLEDSAMYFCASSEAAFKFENIQYFGAGTRLSVL.

This clone has only a few counts. The same CDR3 arises from other DNA sequences in this sample as well. V gene TRBV7-3 combines with J gene TRBJ1-1, with D hard to call. From germline, CDR1 is SGHTA and CDR2 FQGTGA. V was clipped by 5 bases and J by 1 base, with 8 bases between them. The CDR3 extends over 13 amino acids. The CDR3 bases are TGTGCCAGCAGCCTCACAGAGAACACTGAAGCTTTCTTT. Its protein product is CASSLTENTEAFF.

V is TRBV7-9 and J is TRBJ2-7, with D possibly being TRBD2 (6 bases). This CDR3 has 17 amino acids. Deletions cut 5 bases from V and 2 bases from J, with 22 bases between. The germline V gene encodes CDR1 SEHNR and CDR2 FQNEAQ (reference sequence). CDR3 region: CASSPSSGGVGAYEQYF. CDR3 coding DNA: TGTGCCAGCAGCCCCTCCAGCGGAGGGGTTGGGGCCTACGAGCAGTACTTC.

The chain has TRBV7-9 and TRBJ2-1; 7 bases fit TRBD2. The CDR3 has 17 residues. The V gene's germline CDR1 is SEHNR and CDR2 FQNEAQ (reference sequence). J was trimmed by 2 bases and V by 1 base; bases with no gene match: 8. This CDR3 reads CASSLEGSGFPYNEQFF. CDR3 nucleotide sequence: TGTGCCAGCAGCTTAGAGGGTAGCGGGTTTCCCTACAATGAGCAGTTCTTC.

V is TRBV13 and J is TRBJ2-7; D remains unclear. CDR1 is PRHDT and CDR2 is FYEKMQ in the germline V gene (reference sequence). The ends were cut back, 7 bases at V and 6 bases at J, with 19 bases in the middle. The CDR3 is 14 residues long. The DNA for the CDR3 is TGTGCCAGCACCCCCCGAGCCGATTCCGGCGAGCAGTACTTC. Amino acid sequence: CASTPRADSGEQYF.

There are a few counts of this clone. V usage is TRBV19 and J usage is TRBJ2-2; weak D call: TRBD2 (6 bases). Trimming took off 6 bases at V and 6 bases at J, with 14 bases between the two ends. Germline values: CDR1 LNHDA, CDR2 SQIVND (reference sequence). The CDR3 consists of 14 residues. CDR3 in DNA: TGTGCCAGTAGGGCGGGACTTACCTCCGGGGAGCTGTTTTTT. It yields the protein CASRAGLTSGELFF.